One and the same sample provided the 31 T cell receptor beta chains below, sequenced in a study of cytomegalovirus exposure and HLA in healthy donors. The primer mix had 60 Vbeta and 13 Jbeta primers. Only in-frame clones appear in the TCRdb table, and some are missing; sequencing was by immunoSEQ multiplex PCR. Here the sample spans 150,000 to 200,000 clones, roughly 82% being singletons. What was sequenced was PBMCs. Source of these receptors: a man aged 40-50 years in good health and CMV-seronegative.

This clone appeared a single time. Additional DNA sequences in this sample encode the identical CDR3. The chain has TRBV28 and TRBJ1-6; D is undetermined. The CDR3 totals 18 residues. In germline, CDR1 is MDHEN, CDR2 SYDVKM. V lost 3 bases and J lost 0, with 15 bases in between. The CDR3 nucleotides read TGTGCCAGCAGTTTGTCGGCCGGGTTAGGCTCCTATAATTCACCCCTCCACTTT. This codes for CASSLSAGLGSYNSPLHF.

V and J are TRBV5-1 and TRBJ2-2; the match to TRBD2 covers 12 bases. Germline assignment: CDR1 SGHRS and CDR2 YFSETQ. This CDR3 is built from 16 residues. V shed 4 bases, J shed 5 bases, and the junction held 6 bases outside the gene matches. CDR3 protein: CASSPTSGSTTGELFF. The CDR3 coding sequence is TGCGCCAGCAGCCCGACTAGCGGGAGTACAACCGGGGAGCTGTTTTTT.

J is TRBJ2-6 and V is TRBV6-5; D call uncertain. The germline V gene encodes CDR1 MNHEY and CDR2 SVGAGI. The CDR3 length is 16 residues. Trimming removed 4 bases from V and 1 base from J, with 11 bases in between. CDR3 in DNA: TGTGCCAGCAGTTGGGCCTCCGTTTCTGGGGCCAACGTCCTGACTTTC. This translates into CASSWASVSGANVLTF.

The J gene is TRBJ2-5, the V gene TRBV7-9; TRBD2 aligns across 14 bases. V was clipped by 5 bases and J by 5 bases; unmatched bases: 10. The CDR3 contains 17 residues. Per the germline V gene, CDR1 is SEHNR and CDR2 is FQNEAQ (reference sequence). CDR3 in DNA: TGTGCCAGCAGCCCGGGACTAGCGGGAGTGAGGTCCGAGACCCAGTACTTC. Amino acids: CASSPGLAGVRSETQYF.

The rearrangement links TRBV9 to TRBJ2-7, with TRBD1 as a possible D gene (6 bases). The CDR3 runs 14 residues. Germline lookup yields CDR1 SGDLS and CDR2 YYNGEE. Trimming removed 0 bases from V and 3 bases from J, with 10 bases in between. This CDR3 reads CASSVEVGGYEQYF. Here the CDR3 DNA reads TGTGCCAGCAGCGTAGAGGTAGGGGGCTACGAGCAGTACTTC.

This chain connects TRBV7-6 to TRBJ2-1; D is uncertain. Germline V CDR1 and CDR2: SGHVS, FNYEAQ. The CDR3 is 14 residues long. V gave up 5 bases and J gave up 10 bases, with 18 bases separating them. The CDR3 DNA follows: TGTGCCAGCAGCCCGGTACTACCCTCGACGGAGCAGTTCTTC. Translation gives CASSPVLPSTEQFF.

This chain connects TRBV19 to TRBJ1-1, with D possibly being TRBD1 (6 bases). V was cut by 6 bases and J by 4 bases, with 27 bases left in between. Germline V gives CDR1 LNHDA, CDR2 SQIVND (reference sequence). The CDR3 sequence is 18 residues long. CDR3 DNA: TGTGCCAGTAGCCCTCAGTGGGGGGGGATGAGAGGGGGCACTGAAGCTTTCTTT. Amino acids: CASSPQWGGMRGGTEAFF.

This CDR3 reads CAWSQDRGSGNTIYF. The CDR3 DNA follows: TGTGCCTGGAGCCAAGACAGGGGCTCTGGAAACACCATATATTTT. This rearrangement joins TRBV30 to TRBJ1-3, with TRBD1 identical over 8 bases. Germline V lookup: CDR1 GTSNPN, CDR2 SVGIG (reference sequence). The CDR3 spans 15 residues. The ends lost 3 bases at V and 0 bases at J; junction bases unmatched: 4.

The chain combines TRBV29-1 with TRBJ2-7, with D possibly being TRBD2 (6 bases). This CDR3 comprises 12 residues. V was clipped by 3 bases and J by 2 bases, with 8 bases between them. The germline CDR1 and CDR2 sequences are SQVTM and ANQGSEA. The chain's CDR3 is CSVEAGTYEQYF. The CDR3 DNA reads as TGCAGCGTTGAGGCGGGGACCTACGAGCAGTACTTC.

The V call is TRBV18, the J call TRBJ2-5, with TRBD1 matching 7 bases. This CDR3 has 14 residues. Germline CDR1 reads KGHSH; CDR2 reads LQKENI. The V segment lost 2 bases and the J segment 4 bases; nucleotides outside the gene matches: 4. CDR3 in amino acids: CASSPGAGGETQYF. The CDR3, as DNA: TGTGCCAGCTCACCAGGGGCAGGGGGAGAGACCCAGTACTTC.

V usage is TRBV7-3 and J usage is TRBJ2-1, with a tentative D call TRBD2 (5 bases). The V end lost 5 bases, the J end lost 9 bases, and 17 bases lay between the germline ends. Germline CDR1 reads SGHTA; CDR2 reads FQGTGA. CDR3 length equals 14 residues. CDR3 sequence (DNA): TGTGCCAGCAGCCAGGACTCTAGGGCCGGTGAGCAGTTCTTC. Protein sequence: CASSQDSRAGEQFF.

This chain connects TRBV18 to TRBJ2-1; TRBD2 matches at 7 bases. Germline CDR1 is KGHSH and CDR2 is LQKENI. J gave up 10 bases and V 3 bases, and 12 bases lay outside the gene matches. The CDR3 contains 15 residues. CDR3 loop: CASSPGGSGRLEQFF. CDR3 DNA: TGTGCCAGCTCACCGGGCGGGAGCGGCCGATTAGAGCAGTTCTTC.

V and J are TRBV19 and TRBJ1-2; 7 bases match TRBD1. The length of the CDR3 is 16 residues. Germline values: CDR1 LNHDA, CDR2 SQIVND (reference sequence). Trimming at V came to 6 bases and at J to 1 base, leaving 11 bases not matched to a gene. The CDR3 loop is CASSPSGTVFNYGYTF. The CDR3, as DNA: TGTGCCAGTAGCCCCTCCGGGACAGTATTTAACTATGGCTACACCTTC.

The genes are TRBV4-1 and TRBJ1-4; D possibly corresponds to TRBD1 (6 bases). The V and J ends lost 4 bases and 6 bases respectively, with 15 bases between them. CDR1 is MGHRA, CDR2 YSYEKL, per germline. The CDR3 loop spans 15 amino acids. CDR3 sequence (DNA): TGCGCCAGCAGCCGAGGAGAGGGGGACGATGAAAAACTGTTTTTT. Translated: CASSRGEGDDEKLFF.

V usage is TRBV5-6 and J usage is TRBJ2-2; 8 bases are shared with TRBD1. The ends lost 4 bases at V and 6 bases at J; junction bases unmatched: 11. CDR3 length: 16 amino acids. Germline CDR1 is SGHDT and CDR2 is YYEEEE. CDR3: CASSPTGQGGAGELFF. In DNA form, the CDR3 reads TGTGCCAGCAGCCCTACCGGACAGGGCGGCGCCGGGGAGCTGTTTTTT.

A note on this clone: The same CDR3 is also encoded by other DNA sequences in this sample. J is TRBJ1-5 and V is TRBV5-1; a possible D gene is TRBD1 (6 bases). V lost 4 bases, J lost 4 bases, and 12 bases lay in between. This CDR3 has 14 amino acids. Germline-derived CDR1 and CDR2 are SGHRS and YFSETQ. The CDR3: CASSLEGGNQPQHF. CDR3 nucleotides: TGCGCCAGCAGCCTTGAGGGGGGGAATCAGCCCCAGCATTTT.

The CDR3 coding sequence is TGTGCCACCAGAAGAAGAGACATGAACACTGAAGCTTTCTTT. Its translation is CATRRRDMNTEAFF. This chain joins TRBV7-9 and TRBJ1-1, with D unclear. The length of the CDR3 is 14 residues. Trimming shortened V by 10 bases and J by 0 bases, and 15 bases separated the two germline ends. Per germline, CDR1 SEHNR and CDR2 FQNEAQ (reference sequence).

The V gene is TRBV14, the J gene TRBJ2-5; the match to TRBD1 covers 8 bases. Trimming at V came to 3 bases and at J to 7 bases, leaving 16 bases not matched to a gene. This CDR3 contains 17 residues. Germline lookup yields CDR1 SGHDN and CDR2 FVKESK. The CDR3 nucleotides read TGTGCCAGCAGCCAGGATTTGACAGGGGCCACCCGTGGGACCCAGTACTTC. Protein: CASSQDLTGATRGTQYF.

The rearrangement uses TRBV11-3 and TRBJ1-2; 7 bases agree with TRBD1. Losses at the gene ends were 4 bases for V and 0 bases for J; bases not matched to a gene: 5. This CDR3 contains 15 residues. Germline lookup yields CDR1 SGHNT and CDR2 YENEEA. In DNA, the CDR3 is TGTGCCAGCAGCTCAACGGGACAGACTAACTATGGCTACACCTTC. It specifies CASSSTGQTNYGYTF.

DNA of the CDR3: TGTGCCAGCAGCGGCGGACTAGGAGCCCCCTACGAGCAGTACTTC. This sequence encodes CASSGGLGAPYEQYF. This chain connects TRBV5-6 to TRBJ2-5; the match to TRBD2 covers 7 bases. Matching the DNA end better, TRBJ2-7 makes the J call doubtful. CDR1 is SGHDT and CDR2 is YYEEEE in the germline V gene. This CDR3 contains 15 residues.

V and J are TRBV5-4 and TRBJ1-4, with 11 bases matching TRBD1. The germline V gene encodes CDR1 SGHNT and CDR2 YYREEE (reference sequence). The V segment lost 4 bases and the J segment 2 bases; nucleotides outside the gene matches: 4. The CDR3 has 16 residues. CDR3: CASSTGQGETNEKLFF. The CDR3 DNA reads TGTGCCAGCAGCACGGGACAGGGGGAGACTAATGAAAAACTGTTTTTT.

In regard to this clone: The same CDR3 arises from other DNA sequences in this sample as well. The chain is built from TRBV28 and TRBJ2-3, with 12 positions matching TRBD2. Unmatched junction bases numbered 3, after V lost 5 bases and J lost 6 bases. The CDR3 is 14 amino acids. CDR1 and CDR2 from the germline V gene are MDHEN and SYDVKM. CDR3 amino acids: CASSLAGGLDTQYF. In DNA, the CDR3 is TGTGCCAGCAGTCTAGCGGGGGGGCTTGATACGCAGTATTTT.

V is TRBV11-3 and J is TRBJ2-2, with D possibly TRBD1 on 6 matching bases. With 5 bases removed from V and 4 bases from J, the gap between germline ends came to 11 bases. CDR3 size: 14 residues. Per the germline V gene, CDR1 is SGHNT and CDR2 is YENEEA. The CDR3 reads CASSKTGTTGELFF. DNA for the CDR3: TGTGCCAGCAGCAAAACAGGGACCACCGGGGAGCTGTTTTTT.

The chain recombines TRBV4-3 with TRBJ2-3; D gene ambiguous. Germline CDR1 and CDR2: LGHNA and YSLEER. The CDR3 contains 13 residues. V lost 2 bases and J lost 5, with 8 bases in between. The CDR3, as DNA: TGCGCCAGCAGCCAAAGGCCGGGAGATACGCAGTATTTT. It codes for CASSQRPGDTQYF.

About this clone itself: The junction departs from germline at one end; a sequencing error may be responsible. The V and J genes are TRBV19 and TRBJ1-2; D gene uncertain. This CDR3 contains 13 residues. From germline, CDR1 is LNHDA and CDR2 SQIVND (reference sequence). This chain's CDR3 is CASSIDQRYGYTF. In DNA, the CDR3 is TGTGCTAGTAGTATAGATCAGAGGTATGGCTACACCTTC.

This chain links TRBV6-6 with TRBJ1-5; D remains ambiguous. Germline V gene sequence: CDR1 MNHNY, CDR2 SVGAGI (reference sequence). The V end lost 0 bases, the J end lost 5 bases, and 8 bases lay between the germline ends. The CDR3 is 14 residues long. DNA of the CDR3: TGTGCCAGCAGTTACTCGGGAGGGTATCAGCCCCAGCATTTT. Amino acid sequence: CASSYSGGYQPQHF.

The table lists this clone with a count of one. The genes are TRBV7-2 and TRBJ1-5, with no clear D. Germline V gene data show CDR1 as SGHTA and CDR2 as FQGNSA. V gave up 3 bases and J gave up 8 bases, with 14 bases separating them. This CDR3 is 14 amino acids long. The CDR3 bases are TGTGCCAGCAGCTTGGGAGGGCAAGAGAAGCCCCAGCATTTT. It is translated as CASSLGGQEKPQHF.

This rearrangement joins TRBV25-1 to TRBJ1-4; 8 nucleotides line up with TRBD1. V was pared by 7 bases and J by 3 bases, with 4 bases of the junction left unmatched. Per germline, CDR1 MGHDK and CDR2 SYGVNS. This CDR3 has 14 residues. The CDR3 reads CASTRQGSNEKLFF. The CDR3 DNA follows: TGTGCCAGCACCCGACAGGGGTCTAATGAAAAACTGTTTTTT.

The CDR3 here is CASSRGGTGPYEQYF. CDR3 in DNA: TGTGCCAGCTCGAGGGGAGGGACAGGGCCCTACGAGCAGTACTTC. The chain links TRBV18 to TRBJ2-7; 9 bases match TRBD1. V trimming: 6 bases; J trimming: 2 bases; junction bases outside the gene matches: 8. There are 15 residues in the CDR3. Per the germline V gene, CDR1 is KGHSH and CDR2 is LQKENI.

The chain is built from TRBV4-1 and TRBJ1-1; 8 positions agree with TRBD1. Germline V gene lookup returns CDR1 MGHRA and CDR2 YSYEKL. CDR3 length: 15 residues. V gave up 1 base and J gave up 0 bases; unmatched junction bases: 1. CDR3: CASSQATGVNTEAFF. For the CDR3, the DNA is TGCGCCAGCAGCCAAGCGACAGGGGTGAACACTGAAGCTTTCTTT.

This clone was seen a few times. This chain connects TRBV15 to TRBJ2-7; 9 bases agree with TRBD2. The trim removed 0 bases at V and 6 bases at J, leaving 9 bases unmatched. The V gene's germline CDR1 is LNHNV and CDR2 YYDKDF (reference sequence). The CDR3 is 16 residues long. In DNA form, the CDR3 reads TGTGCCACCAGCAGAGAACTGCGGGAGGGCCTAAGCGAGCAGTACTTC. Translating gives CATSRELREGLSEQYF.